This T cell receptor beta chain emerged from a study of blood T cells in healthy people across ages. The germline gives CDR1 MGHRA, CDR2 YSYEKL. V was trimmed by 2 bases and J by 4 bases, leaving 14 bases between them. The length of the CDR3 is 15 residues. For the second PCR, which ran for 7 to 11 cycles, a sample-barcoded 5' primer and a J-beta primer mix were used. TCRdb re-derived calls from the 5' RACE reads in MiXCR, one entry per CDR3 protein. The sample includes roughly 800,000 distinct CDR3 sequences, 30% to 45% seen only once; the top ten take 10% to 15%. The chain links TRBV4-1 to TRBJ2-5; no firm D call. The sequenced sample was blood. This receptor was taken from a man aged 18 to 30 in good health. CDR3 coding DNA: TGCGCCAGCAGCCAACCCCCCGGAACTGGAGAGACCCAGTACTTC. As protein: CASSQPPGTGETQYF.